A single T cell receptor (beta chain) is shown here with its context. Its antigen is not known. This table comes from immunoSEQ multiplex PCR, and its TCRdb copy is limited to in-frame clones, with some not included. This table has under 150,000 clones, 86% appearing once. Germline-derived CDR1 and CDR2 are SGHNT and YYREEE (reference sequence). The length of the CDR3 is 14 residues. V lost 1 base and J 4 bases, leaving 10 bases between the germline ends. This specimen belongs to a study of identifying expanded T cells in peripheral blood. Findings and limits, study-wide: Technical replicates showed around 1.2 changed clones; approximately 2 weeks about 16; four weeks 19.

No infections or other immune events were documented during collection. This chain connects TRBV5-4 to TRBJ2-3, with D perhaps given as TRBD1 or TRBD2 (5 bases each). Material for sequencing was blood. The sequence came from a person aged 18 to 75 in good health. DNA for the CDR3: TGTGCCAGCAGCTTGCCGGGGCTGGCAGATACGCAGTATTTT. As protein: CASSLPGLADTQYF.